The T cell receptor beta chain under discussion was sequenced for a study of T cell repertoires in cytomegalovirus infection. A single record per CDR3 protein comes from TCRdb applying MiXCR to the reads. The table records 900,000 to 950,000 distinct CDR3 sequences, roughly 30% of them present only once. On this clonotype itself: Its antigen is as yet unknown.

This TCR was sampled from a human donor in good health (CMV status not recorded). Some clones in this sample may be carry-over from other donors' samples. The material sequenced was cultured CD8+ T cells from PBMCs, taken from culture after CMV antigen stimulation.

The CDR3 here is CASSIVSGPGTEAFF. CDR3 bases: TGTGCCAGTAGTATAGTTTCAGGGCCGGGGACTGAAGCTTTCTTT. The V gene is TRBV19, the J gene TRBJ1-1; weak D call: TRBD1 (5 bases). The V gene lost 1 base and the J gene lost 5 bases, with 14 bases spanning the gap. Germline CDR1 reads LNHDA; CDR2 reads SQIVND (reference sequence). There are 15 residues in the CDR3.